This TCR beta chain was recorded in a study of blood T cells in healthy people across ages. The second PCR ran roughly 7 to 12 cycles with a sample-barcoded 5' primer and J-beta primers. One entry per CDR3 protein results from TCRdb running MiXCR on the 5' RACE reads. The sample carries some 1.8 million distinct CDR3 sequences, around 40% recorded once. The V gene end was trimmed by 5 bases and the J gene end by 3 bases; junction bases not matched to a gene: 1. CDR1 is SEHNR, CDR2 FQNEAQ, per germline (reference sequence). The CDR3 consists of 13 residues. Isolation per sample recovered at least 6 million PBMCs.

The sequenced material came from blood. This TCR was sampled from a human donor in good health. The chain has TRBV7-9 and TRBJ2-5, with TRBD2 matching 9 bases. The CDR3 region is CASSGGGEETQYF. The DNA for the CDR3 is TGTGCCAGCAGCGGCGGGGGGGAAGAGACCCAGTACTTC.